What follows are 12 T cell receptor beta chains derived from one specimen sequenced in a study of blood T cell repertoires in COVID-19. Only in-frame clones appear in the TCRdb table, and some are missing; sequencing was by immunoSEQ multiplex PCR. The data hold a few hundred thousand clones, with more than 80% observed a single time. Sequenced: PBMCs or T cells enriched from blood (not recorded which). Source of these receptors: a man aged 35-49 years who had recovered from COVID-19.

The sample holds many counts of this clone. This chain joins TRBV5-4 and TRBJ1-6, with 9 bases that match TRBD1. Germline CDR1 SGHNT, CDR2 YYREEE (reference sequence). The V segment lost 3 bases and the J segment 9 bases; nucleotides outside the gene matches: 10. The CDR3 sequence is 16 residues long. CDR3 DNA: TGTGCCAGCAGCTCGACAGGGGGAGGTTTCGCTTCACCCCTCCACTTT. Protein sequence: CASSSTGGGFASPLHF.

This clone appeared many times. The chain combines TRBV12-1 with TRBJ2-5; TRBD1, as called in the table, went unchecked against the DNA. TRBV12-1 is termed a pseudogene. The CDR3 totals 17 residues. The CDR3 DNA reads as TGTGCCAGCAGCCTCGTTGGGGGAGACAGGTCACAGGAGACCCAGTACTTC. Translating it yields CASSLVGGDRSQETQYF.

The chain carries TRBV19 and TRBJ2-1; D is unresolved. Deletions cut 7 bases from V and 8 bases from J, with 9 bases between. The CDR3 runs to 11 residues. CDR1 LNHDA and CDR2 SQIVND come from the germline V gene (reference sequence). CDR3 sequence: CASKSRDEQFF. For the CDR3, the DNA is TGTGCCAGTAAGTCTCGAGATGAGCAGTTCTTC. Supplemented by reference TRBV19 and TRBJ2-1, the full variable domain reads DGGITQSPKYLFRKEGQNVTLSCEQNLNHDAMYWYRQDPGQGLRLIYYSQIVNDFQKGDIAEGYSVSREKKESFPLTVTSAQKNPTAFYLCASKSRDEQFFGPGTRLTVL.

The chain combines TRBV7-8 with TRBJ1-2, with D unresolved. Germline-derived CDR1 and CDR2 are SGHVS and FQNEAQ. The CDR3 consists of 14 residues. The V end lost 7 bases, the J end lost 2 bases, and 14 bases lay between the germline ends. The CDR3 loop reads CASTDPGWNYGYTF. The CDR3 nucleotides are TGTGCCAGCACCGATCCGGGGTGGAACTATGGCTACACCTTC.

CDR3 sequence (DNA): TGCGCCAGCAGTGAGAGAAGCGGCGCAACCTACGAGCAGTACTTC. It specifies CASSERSGATYEQYF. This chain uses TRBV10-2 with TRBJ2-7, with D possibly being TRBD2 (5 bases). Germline CDR1 and CDR2: WSHSY and SAAADI. The CDR3 is 15 residues long. Between the trimmed V and J ends, which lost 2 bases and 2 bases, there was a span of 13 bases.

V usage is TRBV5-4 and J usage is TRBJ1-6; TRBD1 is a possible D gene (6 bases). The V and J ends lost 4 bases and 8 bases respectively, with 13 bases between them. Germline V gene data show CDR1 as SGHNT and CDR2 as YYREEE (reference sequence). CDR3 size: 14 residues. The chain's CDR3 is CASSPGKGDSPLHF. The DNA of the CDR3 is TGTGCCAGCAGCCCCGGAAAGGGGGATTCACCCCTCCACTTT.

V is TRBV10-3 and J is TRBJ2-1, with TRBD1 matching over 12 bases. This CDR3 region has 15 residues. CDR1 and CDR2 (germline): ENHRY, SYGVKD. Trimming at V came to 3 bases and at J to 7 bases, leaving 4 bases not matched to a gene. CDR3 DNA: TGTGCCATCAGTGAAGGGACAGGGGGCGCGAATGAGCAGTTCTTC. Its protein is CAISEGTGGANEQFF.

The CDR3 region is CASTLMGGMGQPQHF. CDR3 nucleotides: TGTGCCAGCACCCTAATGGGGGGAATGGGTCAGCCCCAGCATTTT. The chain combines TRBV7-2 with TRBJ1-5, with TRBD1 as a possible D gene (5 bases). CDR3 length: 15 residues. The germline gives CDR1 SGHTA, CDR2 FQGNSA. Between the trimmed V and J ends, which lost 7 bases and 6 bases, there was a span of 19 bases.

The chain employs TRBV6-5 and TRBJ1-2; 7 bases align to TRBD1. The CDR3 extends over 15 amino acids. Trimming removed 7 bases from V and 7 bases from J; junction bases left unmatched: 15. Germline loops: CDR1 MNHEY, CDR2 SVGAGI. The CDR3 DNA sequence: TGTGCCAGCAACAACAGGGGAGGCGAGTTTGGTGGCTACACCTTC. Amino acids: CASNNRGGEFGGYTF.

V is TRBV7-9 and J is TRBJ2-3; tentative D call: TRBD2 (7 bases). Looked up from germline, CDR1 is SEHNR and CDR2 is FQNEAQ (reference sequence). The CDR3 is 16 amino acids. Trimming stripped 2 bases from V and 4 bases from J, with 16 bases between. The CDR3 protein is CASSLRGAGSSDTQYF. In DNA, the CDR3 is TGTGCCAGCAGCTTACGGGGGGCAGGCAGCTCAGATACGCAGTATTTT.

CDR3 protein: CASSQESPGGFWNSPLHF. As DNA, the CDR3 is TGTGCCAGCAGCCAAGAAAGTCCAGGGGGCTTCTGGAATTCACCCCTCCACTTT. The chain joins TRBV3-1 (or the pseudogene TRBV3-2) to TRBJ1-6, with 8 bases lining up with TRBD1. The V segment lost 0 bases and the J segment 7 bases; nucleotides outside the gene matches: 11. CDR1 is LGHDT, CDR2 YNNKEL, per germline (reference sequence). CDR3 length: 18 residues.

This clone was picked up a small number of times. The chain links TRBV15 to TRBJ2-3; no definite D call. Germline CDR1 reads LNHNV; CDR2 reads YYDKDF (reference sequence). The CDR3 is 13 residues long. Trimming shortened V by 3 bases and J by 3 bases, and 7 bases separated the two germline ends. The CDR3 DNA sequence: TGTGCCACCAGCAGCTCTTTTACAGATACGCAGTATTTT. Its translation is CATSSSFTDTQYF.